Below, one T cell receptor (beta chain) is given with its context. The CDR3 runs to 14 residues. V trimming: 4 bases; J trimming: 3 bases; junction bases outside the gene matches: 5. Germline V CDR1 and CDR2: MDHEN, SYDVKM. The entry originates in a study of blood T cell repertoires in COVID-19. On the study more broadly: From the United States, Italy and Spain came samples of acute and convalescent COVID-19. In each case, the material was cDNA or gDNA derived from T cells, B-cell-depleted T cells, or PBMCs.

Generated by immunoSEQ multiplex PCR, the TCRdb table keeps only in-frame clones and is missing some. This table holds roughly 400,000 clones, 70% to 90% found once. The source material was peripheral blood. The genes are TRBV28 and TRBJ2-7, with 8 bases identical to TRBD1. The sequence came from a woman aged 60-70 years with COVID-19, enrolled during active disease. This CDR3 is CASSSGTGVYEQYF. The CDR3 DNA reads TGTGCCAGCAGTTCCGGGACAGGAGTCTACGAGCAGTACTTC.